The 5 T cell receptor beta chains given below trace back to one sample, sequenced in a study of OX40 agonist ivuxolimab in advanced cancers. Assay used: immunoSEQ multiplex PCR; TCRdb lists only in-frame clones, some missing. The repertoire holds 20,000 to 25,000 clones, with around nine tenths as singletons. The specimen comprised CD4+ or CD8+ T cells sorted from blood, sampled in a trial of the OX40 agonist ivuxolimab. All receptors come from an adult with an advanced solid tumor such as melanoma, head and neck, liver or kidney cancer.

This sequence joins TRBV5-4 and TRBJ2-2; D gene unclear. V lost 1 base and J lost 7, with 11 bases in between. The CDR3 is 14 residues long. Germline assignment: CDR1 SGHNT and CDR2 YYREEE (reference sequence). Written as DNA, the CDR3 is TGTGCCAGCAGCTTGAGTCTTGGGTTCGGGGAGCTGTTTTTT. This translates into CASSLSLGFGELFF.

In this sample, this clone turned up a few times. The J gene is TRBJ2-7, the V gene TRBV5-5; TRBD1 matches 9 bases. V shed 2 bases and J 2 bases; nucleotides not matched to a gene: 5. This CDR3 has 15 residues. CDR1 and CDR2 from the germline V gene are SGHKS and YYEKEE (reference sequence). CDR3: CASSFLGQGAYEQYF. The CDR3 DNA sequence: TGTGCCAGCAGCTTCTTGGGACAGGGTGCCTACGAGCAGTACTTC.

The rearrangement uses TRBV5-8 and TRBJ1-1; possible D gene TRBD1, 6 bases. The germline CDR1 and CDR2 sequences are SGHTS and YDEGEE. This CDR3 is 14 amino acids long. V was pared by 4 bases and J by 1 base, with 11 bases between. CDR3 loop: CASSPLQGNTEAFF. The DNA of the CDR3 is TGTGCCAGCAGCCCCCTACAGGGGAACACTGAAGCTTTCTTT.

This chain joins TRBV11-3 and TRBJ2-1; D is ambiguous. Trimming took off 1 base at V and 7 bases at J, with 8 bases between the two ends. The CDR3 sequence is 13 residues long. Per germline, CDR1 SGHNT and CDR2 YENEEA. The CDR3 loop is CASSLAVGNEQFF. The CDR3 nucleotides are TGTGCCAGCAGCTTAGCAGTTGGGAATGAGCAGTTCTTC.

The rearrangement links TRBV5-1 to TRBJ2-2, with D hard to call. V was trimmed by 4 bases and J by 3 bases, leaving 4 bases between them. The CDR3 has 12 residues. Germline CDR1 SGHRS, CDR2 YFSETQ. The CDR3 bases are TGCGCCAGCAGCCGTGACACCGGGGAGCTGTTTTTT. This gives the protein CASSRDTGELFF.